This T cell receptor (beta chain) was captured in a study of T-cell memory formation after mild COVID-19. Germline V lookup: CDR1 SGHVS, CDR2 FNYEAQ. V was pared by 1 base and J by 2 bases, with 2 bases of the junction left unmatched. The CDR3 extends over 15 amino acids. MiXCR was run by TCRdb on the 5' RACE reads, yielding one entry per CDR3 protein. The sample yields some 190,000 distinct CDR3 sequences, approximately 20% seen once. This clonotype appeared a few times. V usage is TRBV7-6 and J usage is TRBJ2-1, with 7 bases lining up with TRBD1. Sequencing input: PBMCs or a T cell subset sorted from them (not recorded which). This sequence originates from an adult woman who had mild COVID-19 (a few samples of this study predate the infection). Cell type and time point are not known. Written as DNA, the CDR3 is TGTGCCAGCAGCTTAGGGGACAGAGCCTACAATGAGCAGTTCTTC. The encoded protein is CASSLGDRAYNEQFF.